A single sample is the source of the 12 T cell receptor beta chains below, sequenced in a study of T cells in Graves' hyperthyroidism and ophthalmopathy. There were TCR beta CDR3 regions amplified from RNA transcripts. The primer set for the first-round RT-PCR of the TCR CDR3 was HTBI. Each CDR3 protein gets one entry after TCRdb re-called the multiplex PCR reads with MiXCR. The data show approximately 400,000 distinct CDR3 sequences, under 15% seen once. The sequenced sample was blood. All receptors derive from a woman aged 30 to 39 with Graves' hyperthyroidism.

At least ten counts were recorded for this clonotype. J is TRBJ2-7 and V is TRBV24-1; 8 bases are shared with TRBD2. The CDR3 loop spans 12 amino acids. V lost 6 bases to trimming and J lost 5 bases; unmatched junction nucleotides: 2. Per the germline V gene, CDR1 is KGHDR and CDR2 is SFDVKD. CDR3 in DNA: TGTGCCACCAGTCAGACTAGCGACGAGCAGTACTTC. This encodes CATSQTSDEQYF.

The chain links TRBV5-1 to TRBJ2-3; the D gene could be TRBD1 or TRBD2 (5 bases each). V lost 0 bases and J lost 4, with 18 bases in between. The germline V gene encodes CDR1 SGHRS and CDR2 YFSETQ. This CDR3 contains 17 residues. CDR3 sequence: CASSLGQGRRAADTQYF. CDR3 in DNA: TGCGCCAGCAGCTTGGGGCAGGGTAGGAGAGCGGCAGATACGCAGTATTTT. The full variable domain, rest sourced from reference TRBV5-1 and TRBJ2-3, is KAGVTQTPRYLIKTRGQQVTLSCSPISGHRSVSWYQQTPGQGLQFLFEYFSETQRNKGNFPGRFSGRQFSNSRSEMNVSTLELGDSALYLCASSLGQGRRAADTQYFGPGTRLTVL.

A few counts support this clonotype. The CDR3 DNA sequence: TGCAGCGTTAAAGCCGGGACTAACTACGGCGAGCAGTACTTC. Amino acid sequence: CSVKAGTNYGEQYF. The chain has TRBV29-1 and TRBJ2-7; 7 bases agree with TRBD2. J lost 6 bases, V lost 5 bases, and 13 bases had no gene match. The germline V gene encodes CDR1 SQVTM and CDR2 ANQGSEA. CDR3 length equals 14 residues.

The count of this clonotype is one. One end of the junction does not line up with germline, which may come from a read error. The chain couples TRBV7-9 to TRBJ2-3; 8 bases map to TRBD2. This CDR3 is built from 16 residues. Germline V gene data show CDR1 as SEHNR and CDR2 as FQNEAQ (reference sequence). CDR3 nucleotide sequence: TGTGCCAGCAGCTTAGGAGGTGGACGAGCGGGAGATTCGCAGTATTTT. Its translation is CASSLGGGRAGDSQYF. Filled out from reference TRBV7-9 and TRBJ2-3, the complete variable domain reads DTGVSQNPRHKITKRGQNVTFRCDPISEHNRLYWYRQTLGQGPEFLTYFQNEAQLEKSRLLSDRFSAERPKGSFSTLEIQRTEQGDSAMYLCASSLGGGRAGDSQYFGPGTRLTVL.

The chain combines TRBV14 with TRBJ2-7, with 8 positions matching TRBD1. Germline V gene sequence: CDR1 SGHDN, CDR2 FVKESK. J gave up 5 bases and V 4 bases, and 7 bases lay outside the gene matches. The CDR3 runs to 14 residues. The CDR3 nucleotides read TGTGCCAGCAGCCCCCGACAGGGGAGCCACGAGCAGTACTTC. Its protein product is CASSPRQGSHEQYF.

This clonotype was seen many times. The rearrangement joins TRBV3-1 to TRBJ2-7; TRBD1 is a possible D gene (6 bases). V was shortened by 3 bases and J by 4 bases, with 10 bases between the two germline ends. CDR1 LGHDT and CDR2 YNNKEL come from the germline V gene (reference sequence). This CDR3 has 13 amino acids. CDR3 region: CASSHLDSYEQYF. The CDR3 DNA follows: TGTGCCAGCAGCCACCTGGACAGTTACGAGCAGTACTTC.

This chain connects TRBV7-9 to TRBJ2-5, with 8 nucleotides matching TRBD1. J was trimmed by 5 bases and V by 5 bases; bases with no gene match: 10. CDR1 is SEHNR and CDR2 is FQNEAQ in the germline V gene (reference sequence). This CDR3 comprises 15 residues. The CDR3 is CASSPGGTRGETQYF. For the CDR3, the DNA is TGTGCCAGCAGCCCAGGGGGCACCAGGGGGGAGACCCAGTACTTC.

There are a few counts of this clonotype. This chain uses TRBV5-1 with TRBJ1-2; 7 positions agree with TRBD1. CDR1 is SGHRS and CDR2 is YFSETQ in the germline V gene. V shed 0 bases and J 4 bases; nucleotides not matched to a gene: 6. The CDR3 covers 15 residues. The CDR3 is CASSLDPGGTYGYTF. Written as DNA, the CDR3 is TGCGCCAGCAGCTTGGATCCAGGGGGAACCTATGGCTACACCTTC.

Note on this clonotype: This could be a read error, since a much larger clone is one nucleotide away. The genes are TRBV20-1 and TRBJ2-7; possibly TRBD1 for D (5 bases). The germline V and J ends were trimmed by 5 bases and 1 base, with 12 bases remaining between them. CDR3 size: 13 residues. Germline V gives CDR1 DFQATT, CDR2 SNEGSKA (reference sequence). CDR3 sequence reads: CSADGHGSYEQYF. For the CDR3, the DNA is TGCAGTGCTGATGGACACGGTTCCTACGAGCAGTACTTC.

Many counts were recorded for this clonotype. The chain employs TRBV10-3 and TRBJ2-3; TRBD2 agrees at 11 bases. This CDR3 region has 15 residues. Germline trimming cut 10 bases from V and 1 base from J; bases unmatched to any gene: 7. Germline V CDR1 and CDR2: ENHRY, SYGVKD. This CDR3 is CATSQGLAGTDTQYF. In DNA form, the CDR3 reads TGTGCCACCAGCCAGGGACTAGCGGGCACAGATACGCAGTATTTT.

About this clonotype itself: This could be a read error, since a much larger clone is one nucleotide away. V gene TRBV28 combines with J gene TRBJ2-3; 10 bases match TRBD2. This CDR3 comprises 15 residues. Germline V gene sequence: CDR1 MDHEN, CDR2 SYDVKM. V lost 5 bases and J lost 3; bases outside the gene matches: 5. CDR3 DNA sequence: TGTGCCAGCAGTACAGCGGGAGGGCCTACAGATACGCAGTATTTT. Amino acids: CASSTAGGPTDTQYF.

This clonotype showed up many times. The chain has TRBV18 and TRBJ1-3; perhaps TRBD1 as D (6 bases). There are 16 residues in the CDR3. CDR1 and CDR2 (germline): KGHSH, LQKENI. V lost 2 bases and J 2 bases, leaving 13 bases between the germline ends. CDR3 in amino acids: CASSPNAGGTGNTIYF. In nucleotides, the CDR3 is TGTGCCAGCTCACCAAACGCGGGGGGCACTGGAAACACCATATATTTT.